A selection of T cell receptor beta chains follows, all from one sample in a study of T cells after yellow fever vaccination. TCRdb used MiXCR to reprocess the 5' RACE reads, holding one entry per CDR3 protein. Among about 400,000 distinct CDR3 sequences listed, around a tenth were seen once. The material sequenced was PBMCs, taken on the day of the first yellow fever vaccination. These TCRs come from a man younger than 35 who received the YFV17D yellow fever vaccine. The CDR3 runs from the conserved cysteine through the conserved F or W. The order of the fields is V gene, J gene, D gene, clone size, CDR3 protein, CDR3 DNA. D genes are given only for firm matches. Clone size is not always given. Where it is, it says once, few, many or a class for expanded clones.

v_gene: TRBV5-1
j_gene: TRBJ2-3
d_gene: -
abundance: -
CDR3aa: CASSGPTTDTQYF
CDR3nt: TGCGCCAGCAGTGGCCCCACCACAGATACGCAGTATTTT

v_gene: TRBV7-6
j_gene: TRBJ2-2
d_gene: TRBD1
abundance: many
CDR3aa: CASSSDRSGELFF
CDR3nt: TGTGCCAGCAGCTCGGACAGGTCCGGGGAGCTGTTTTTT

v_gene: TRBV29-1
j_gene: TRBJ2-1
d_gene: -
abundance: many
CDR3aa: CSVESSPIPNEQFF
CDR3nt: TGCAGCGTTGAAAGCTCTCCGATCCCCAATGAGCAGTTCTTC

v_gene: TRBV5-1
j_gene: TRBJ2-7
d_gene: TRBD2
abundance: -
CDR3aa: CASSAGGVWSYEQYF
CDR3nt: TGCGCCAGCAGCGCCGGGGGGGTTTGGTCCTACGAGCAGTACTTC

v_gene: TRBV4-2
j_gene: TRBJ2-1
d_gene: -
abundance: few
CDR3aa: CASSHREDEQFF
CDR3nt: TGTGCCAGCAGCCACCGGGAAGATGAGCAGTTCTTC

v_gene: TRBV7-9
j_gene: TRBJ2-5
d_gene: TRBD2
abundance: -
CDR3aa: CASSYSLSSGGETQYF
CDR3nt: TGTGCCAGCAGCTATTCGCTATCTAGCGGGGGAGAGACCCAGTACTTC

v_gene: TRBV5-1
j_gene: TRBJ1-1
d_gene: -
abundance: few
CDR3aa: CASSPGWDTEAFF
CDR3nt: TGCGCCAGCAGCCCCGGTTGGGACACTGAAGCTTTCTTT

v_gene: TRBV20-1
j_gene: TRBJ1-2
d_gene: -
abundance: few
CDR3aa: CSDDWGGTIPSEGYTF
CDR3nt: TGCAGTGATGATTGGGGGGGGACGATCCCTTCGGAAGGCTACACCTTC

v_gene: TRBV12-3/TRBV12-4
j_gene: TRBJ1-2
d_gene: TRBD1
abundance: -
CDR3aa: CASSPGQGQSGYTF
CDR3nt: TGTGCCAGCAGTCCGGGACAGGGGCAGAGTGGCTACACCTTC

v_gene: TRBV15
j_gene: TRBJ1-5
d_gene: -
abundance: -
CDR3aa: CATSRAGGAYSNQPQHF
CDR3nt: TGTGCCACCAGCAGGGCGGGGGGCGCCTATAGCAATCAGCCCCAGCATTTT

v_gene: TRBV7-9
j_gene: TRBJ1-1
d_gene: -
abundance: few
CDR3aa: CASREQGTNTEAFF
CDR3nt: TGTGCCAGCCGCGAGCAAGGGACGAACACTGAAGCTTTCTTT

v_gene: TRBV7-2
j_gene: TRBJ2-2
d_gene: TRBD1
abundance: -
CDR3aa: CASRRPGQGAAGELFF
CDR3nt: TGTGCCAGCAGGCGTCCGGGACAGGGGGCCGCCGGGGAGCTGTTTTTT

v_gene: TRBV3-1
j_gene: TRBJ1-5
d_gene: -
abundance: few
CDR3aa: CASSLSQGSHQPQHF
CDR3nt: TGTGCCAGCAGCCTTAGTCAGGGGAGCCATCAGCCCCAGCATTTT

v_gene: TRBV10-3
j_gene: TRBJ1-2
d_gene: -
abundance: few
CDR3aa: CAISFALPGVAGYTF
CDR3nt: TGTGCCATCAGTTTCGCCCTACCAGGGGTCGCTGGCTACACCTTC

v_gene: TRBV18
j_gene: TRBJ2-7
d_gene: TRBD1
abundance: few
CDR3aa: CASLPGQGSSYEQYF
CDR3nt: TGTGCCAGCCTTCCGGGACAGGGGTCATCCTACGAGCAGTACTTC

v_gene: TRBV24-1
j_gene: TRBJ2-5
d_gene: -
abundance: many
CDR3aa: CATSGIFQETQYF
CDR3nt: TGTGCCACCAGCGGAATATTCCAAGAGACCCAGTACTTC

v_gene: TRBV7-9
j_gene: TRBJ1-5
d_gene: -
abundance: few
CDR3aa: CASSGGGQPQHF
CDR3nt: TGTGCCAGCAGCGGGGGTGGTCAGCCCCAGCATTTT

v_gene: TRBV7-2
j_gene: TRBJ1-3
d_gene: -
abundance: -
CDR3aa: CASSLESPKHGNTIYF
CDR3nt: TGTGCCAGCAGCTTAGAATCCCCAAAGCATGGAAACACCATATATTTT

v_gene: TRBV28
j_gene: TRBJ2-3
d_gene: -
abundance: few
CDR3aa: CASVKAGGVSDTQYF
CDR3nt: TGTGCCAGCGTTAAAGCCGGAGGGGTATCAGATACGCAGTATTTT

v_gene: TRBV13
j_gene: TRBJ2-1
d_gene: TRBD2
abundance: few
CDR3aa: CASTSQTSGVYNEQFF
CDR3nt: TGTGCCAGCACGTCACAGACTAGCGGGGTCTACAATGAGCAGTTCTTC

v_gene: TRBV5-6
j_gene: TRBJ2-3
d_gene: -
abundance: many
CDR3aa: CATRERGRTDTQYF
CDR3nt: TGTGCCACCCGCGAACGCGGACGGACAGATACGCAGTATTTT

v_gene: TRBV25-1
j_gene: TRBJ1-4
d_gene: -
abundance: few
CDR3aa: CASSSGRGNEKLFF
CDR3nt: TGTGCCAGCAGTTCAGGCCGGGGTAATGAAAAACTGTTTTTT

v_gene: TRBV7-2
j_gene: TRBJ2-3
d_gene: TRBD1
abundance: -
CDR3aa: CTSNAGTGGSTDTQYF
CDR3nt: TGTACCAGCAACGCAGGGACAGGGGGCAGCACAGATACGCAGTATTTT

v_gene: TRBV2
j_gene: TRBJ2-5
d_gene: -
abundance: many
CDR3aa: CASSERVGRETQYF
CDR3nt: TGTGCCAGCAGTGAGCGGGTGGGGCGCGAGACCCAGTACTTC